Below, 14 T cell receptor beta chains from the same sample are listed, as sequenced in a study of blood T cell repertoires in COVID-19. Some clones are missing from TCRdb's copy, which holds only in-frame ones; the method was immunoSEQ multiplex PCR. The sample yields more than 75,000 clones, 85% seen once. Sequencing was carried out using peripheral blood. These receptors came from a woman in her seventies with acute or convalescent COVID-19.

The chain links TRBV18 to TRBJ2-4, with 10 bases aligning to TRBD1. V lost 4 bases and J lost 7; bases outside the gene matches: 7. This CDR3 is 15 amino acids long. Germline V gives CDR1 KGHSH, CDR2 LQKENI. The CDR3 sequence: CASSRGQGGGNIQYF. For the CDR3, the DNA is TGTGCCAGCTCACGCGGACAGGGGGGCGGTAACATTCAGTACTTC.

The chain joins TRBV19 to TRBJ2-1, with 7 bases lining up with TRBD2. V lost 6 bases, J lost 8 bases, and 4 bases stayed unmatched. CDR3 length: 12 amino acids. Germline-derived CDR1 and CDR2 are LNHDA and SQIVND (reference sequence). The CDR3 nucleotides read TGTGCCAGTAGAAAGGGAGGGGATGAGCAGTTCTTC. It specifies CASRKGGDEQFF.

The CDR3 region is CASSPLSTDTQYF. The DNA for the CDR3 is TGTGCCAGCAGCCCCTTGAGCACAGATACGCAGTATTTT. V is TRBV7-9 and J is TRBJ2-3; D is unresolved. The V and J ends lost 5 bases and 0 bases respectively, with 6 bases between them. Germline-derived CDR1 and CDR2 are SEHNR and FQNEAQ (reference sequence). The CDR3 is made up of 13 amino acids.

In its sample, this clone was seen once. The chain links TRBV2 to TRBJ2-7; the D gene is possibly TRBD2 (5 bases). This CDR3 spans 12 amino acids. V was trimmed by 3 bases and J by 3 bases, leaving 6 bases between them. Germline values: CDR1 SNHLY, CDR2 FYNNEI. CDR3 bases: TGTGCCAGCAGTGACGGGAACTACGAGCAGTACGTC. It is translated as CASSDGNYEQYV.

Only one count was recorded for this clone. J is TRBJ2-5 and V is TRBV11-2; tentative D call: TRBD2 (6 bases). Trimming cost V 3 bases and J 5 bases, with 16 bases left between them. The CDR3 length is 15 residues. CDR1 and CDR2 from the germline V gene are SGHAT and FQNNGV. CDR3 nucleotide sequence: TGTGCCAGCAGCTTTTCCGGGGATGGAGGGGAGACCCAGTACTTC. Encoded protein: CASSFSGDGGETQYF.

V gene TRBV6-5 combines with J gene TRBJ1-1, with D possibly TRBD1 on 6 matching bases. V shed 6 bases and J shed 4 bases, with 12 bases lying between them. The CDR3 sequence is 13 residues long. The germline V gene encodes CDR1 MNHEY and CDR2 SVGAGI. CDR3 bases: TGTGCCAGCAGCCAGGGGCTGGTCACTGAAGCTTTCTTT. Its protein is CASSQGLVTEAFF.

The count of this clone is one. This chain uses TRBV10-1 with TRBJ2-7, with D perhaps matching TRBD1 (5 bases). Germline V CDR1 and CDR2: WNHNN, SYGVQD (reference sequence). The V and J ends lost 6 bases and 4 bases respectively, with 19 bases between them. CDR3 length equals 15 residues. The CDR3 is CASRDKRDPAYEQYV. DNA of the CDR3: TGCGCCAGCAGGGACAAAAGAGACCCAGCATACGAGCAGTACGTC.

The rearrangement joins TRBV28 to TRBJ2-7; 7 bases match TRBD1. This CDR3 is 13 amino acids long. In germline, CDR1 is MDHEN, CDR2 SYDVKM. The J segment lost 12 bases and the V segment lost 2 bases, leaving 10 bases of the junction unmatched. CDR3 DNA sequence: TGTGCCAGCAGTTTAGGACAGGACAGAATGATGTACGTC. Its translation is CASSLGQDRMMYV.

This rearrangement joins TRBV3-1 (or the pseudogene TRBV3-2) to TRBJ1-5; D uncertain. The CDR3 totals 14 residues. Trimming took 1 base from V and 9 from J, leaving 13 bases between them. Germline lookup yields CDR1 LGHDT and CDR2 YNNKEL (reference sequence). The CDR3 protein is CASSQAGGSGPQHF. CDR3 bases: TGTGCCAGCAGCCAAGCAGGAGGGAGTGGGCCCCAGCATTTT.

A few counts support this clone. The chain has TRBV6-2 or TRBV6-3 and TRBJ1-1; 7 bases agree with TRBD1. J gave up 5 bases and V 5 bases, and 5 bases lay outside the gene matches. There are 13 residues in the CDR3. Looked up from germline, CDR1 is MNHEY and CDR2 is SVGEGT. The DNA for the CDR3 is TGTGCCAGCAGTAGACAGGGCCGAACTGAAGCTTTCTTT. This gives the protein CASSRQGRTEAFF.

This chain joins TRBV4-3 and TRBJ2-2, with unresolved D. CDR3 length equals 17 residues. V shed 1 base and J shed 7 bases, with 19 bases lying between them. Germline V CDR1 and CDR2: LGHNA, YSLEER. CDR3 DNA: TGCGCCAGCAGCCAAGCTGATGTCCGGAGTAATGACGGGGAGCTGTTTTTT. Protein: CASSQADVRSNDGELFF.

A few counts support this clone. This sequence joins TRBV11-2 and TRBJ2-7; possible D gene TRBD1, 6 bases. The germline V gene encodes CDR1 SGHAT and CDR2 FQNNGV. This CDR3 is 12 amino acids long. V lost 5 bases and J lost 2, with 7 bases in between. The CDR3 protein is CASSRDTYEQYV. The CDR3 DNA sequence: TGTGCCAGCAGCCGGGACACCTACGAGCAGTACGTC.

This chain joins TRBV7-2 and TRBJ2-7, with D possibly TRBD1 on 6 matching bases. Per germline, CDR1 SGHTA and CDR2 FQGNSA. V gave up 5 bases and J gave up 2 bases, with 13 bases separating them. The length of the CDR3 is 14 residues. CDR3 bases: TGTGCCAGCAGCCCCGGGACAAACCCCTACGAGCAGTACGTC. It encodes CASSPGTNPYEQYV.

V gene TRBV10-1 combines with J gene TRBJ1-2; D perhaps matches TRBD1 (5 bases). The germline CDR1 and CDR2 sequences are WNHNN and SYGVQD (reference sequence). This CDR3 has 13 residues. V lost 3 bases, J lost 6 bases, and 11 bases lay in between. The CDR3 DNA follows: TGCGCCAGCAGTGAAGGAGGGGCGGATGGCTACACCTTC. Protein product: CASSEGGADGYTF.